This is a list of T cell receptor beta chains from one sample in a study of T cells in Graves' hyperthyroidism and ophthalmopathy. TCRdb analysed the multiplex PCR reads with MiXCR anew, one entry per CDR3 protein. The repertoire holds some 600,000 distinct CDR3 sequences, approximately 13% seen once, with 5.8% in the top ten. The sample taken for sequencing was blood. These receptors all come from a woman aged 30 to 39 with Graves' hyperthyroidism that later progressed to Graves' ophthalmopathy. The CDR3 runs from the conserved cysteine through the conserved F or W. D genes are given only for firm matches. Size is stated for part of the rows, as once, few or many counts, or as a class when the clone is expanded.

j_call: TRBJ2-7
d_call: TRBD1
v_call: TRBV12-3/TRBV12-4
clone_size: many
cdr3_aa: CASSPDRGNEQYF
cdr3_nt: TGTGCCAGCAGTCCCGACAGGGGCAACGAGCAGTACTTC

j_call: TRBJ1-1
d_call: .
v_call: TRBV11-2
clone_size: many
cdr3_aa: CASSLDAGNTEAFF
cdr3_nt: TGTGCCAGCAGCTTAGATGCAGGGAACACTGAAGCTTTCTTT

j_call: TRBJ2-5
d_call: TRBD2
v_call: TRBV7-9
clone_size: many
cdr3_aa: CASSLGLAGIGGQETQYF
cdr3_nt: TGTGCCAGCAGCTTAGGGCTAGCGGGAATTGGTGGGCAAGAGACCCAGTACTTC

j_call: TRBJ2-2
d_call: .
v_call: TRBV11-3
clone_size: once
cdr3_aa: CASSSGHANTGELFF
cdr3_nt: TGTGCCAGCAGCTCTGGACATGCGAACACCGGGGAGCTGTTTTTT

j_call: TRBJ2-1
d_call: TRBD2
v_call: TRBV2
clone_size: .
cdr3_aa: CASTRLLAGHEQFF
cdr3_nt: TGTGCCAGCACCCGTCTGCTAGCGGGACATGAGCAGTTCTTC

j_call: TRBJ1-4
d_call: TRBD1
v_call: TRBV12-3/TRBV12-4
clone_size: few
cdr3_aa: CASRVGRGHEKLFF
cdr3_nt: TGTGCCAGCAGGGTAGGCAGGGGGCATGAAAAACTGTTTTTT

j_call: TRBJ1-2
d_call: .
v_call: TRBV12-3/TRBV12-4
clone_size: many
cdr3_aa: CASSFVTGQGYTF
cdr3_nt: TGTGCCAGCAGTTTCGTGACAGGTCAAGGCTACACCTTC

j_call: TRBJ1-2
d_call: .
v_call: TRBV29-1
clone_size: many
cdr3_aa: CSVGGDGTIHGYTF
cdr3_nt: TGCAGCGTTGGGGGGGACGGAACGATCCATGGCTACACCTTC

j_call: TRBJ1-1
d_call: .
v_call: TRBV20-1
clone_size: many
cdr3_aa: CSAAQGRNTEAFF
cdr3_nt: TGCAGTGCTGCCCAGGGTAGGAACACTGAAGCTTTCTTT

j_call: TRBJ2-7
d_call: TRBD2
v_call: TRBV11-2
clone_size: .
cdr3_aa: CASSLVLAGEYEQYF
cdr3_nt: TGTGCCAGCAGCTTAGTTCTAGCGGGAGAGTACGAGCAGTACTTC

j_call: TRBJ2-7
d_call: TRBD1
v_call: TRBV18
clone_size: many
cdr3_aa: CASSPGQGGEQYF
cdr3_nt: TGTGCCAGCTCACCCGGACAGGGCGGCGAGCAGTACTTC

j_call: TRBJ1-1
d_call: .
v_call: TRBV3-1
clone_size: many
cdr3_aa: CASSQGSSSNTEAFF
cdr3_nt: TGTGCCAGCAGCCAGGGCAGCTCCTCAAACACTGAAGCTTTCTTT

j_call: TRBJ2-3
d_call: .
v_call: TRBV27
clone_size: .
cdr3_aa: CASSSRTASSTDTQYF
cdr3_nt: TGTGCCAGCAGTTCCCGGACAGCCTCTAGCACAGATACGCAGTATTTT

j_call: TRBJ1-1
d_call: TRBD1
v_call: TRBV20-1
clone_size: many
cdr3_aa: CSASGTGETEAFF
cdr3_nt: TGCAGTGCTAGTGGTACAGGGGAGACTGAAGCTTTCTTT

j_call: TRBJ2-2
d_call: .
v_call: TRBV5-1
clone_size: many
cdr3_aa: CASRRDSNTGELFF
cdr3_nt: TGCGCCAGCCGACGGGACTCGAACACCGGGGAGCTGTTTTTT

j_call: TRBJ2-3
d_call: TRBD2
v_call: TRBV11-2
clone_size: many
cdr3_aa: CASSYAGGDTDTQYF
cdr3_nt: TGTGCCAGCAGCTACGCGGGAGGGGATACAGATACGCAGTATTTT

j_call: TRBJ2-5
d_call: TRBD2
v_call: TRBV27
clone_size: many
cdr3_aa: CASSTLSGSGQETQYF
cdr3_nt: TGTGCCAGCAGTACCCTTAGCGGGAGTGGCCAAGAGACCCAGTACTTC

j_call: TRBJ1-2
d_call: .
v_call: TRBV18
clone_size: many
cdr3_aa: CASSPPGGNYGYTF
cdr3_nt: TGTGCCAGCTCACCACCGGGCGGGAACTATGGCTACACCTTC

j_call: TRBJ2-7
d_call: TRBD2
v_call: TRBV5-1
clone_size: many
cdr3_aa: CASSLMSSGGSYEQYF
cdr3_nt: TGCGCCAGCAGCTTGATGAGTAGCGGGGGCTCCTACGAGCAGTACTTC

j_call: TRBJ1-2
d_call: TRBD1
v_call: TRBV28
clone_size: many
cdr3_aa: CASRPGQDYGYTF
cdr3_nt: TGTGCCAGCAGGCCTGGACAGGACTATGGCTACACCTTC

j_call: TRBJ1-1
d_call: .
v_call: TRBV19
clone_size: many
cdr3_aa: CASTRGLNTEAFF
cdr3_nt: TGTGCCAGCACAAGGGGGTTGAACACTGAAGCTTTCTTT

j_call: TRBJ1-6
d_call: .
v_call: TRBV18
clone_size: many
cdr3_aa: CASSPAGQIKAPLHF
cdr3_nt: TGTGCCAGCTCACCGGCGGGCCAAATTAAAGCACCCCTCCACTTT

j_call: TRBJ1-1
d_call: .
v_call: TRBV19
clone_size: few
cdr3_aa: CASNTGRFGNTEAFF
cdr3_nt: TGTGCCAGTAACACAGGGAGGTTCGGAAACACTGAAGCTTTCTTT

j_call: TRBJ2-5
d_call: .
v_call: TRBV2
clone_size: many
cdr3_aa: CASSEFVDSKETQYF
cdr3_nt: TGTGCCAGCAGTGAGTTTGTTGACTCGAAAGAGACCCAGTACTTC

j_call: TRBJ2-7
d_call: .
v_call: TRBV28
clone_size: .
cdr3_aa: CASSLGIFGVLGYEQYF
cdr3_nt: TGTGCCAGCAGTTTAGGGATCTTCGGGGTCCTCGGGTACGAGCAGTACTTC

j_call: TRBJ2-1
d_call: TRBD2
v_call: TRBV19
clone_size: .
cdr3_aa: CASSIGAGAHGEQFF
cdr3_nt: TGTGCCAGTAGTATAGGGGCGGGAGCCCACGGTGAGCAGTTCTTC

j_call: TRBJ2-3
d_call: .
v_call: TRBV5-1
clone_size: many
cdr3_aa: CASSLDSYTDTQYF
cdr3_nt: TGCGCCAGCAGCCTGGACAGCTACACAGATACGCAGTATTTT

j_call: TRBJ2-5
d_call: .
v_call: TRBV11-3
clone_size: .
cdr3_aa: CASSRRDLGETQYF
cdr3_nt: TGTGCCAGCAGCCGCCGGGACCTGGGGGAGACCCAGTACTTC

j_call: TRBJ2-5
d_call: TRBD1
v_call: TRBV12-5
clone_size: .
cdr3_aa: CASGLPRQGSETQYF
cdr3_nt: TGTGCTAGTGGTTTGCCCAGACAGGGTAGCGAGACCCAGTACTTC

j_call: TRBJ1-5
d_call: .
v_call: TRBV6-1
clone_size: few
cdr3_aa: CASSASSRELDQPQHF
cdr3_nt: TGTGCCAGCAGTGCTAGTTCCCGGGAACTCGATCAGCCCCAGCATTTT

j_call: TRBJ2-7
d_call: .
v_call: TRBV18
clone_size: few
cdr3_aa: CASSLEGASATVSEQYF
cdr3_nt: TGTGCCAGCTCACTAGAAGGGGCGTCCGCAACCGTAAGCGAGCAGTACTTC

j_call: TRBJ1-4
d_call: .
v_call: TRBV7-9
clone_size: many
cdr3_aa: CASSKTNEKLFF
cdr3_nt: TGTGCCAGCAGTAAGACTAATGAAAAACTGTTTTTT

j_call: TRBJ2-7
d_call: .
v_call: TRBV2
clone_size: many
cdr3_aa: CASSEALQGWATAYEQYF
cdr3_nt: TGTGCCAGCAGTGAAGCGCTTCAAGGGTGGGCTACCGCCTACGAGCAGTACTTC

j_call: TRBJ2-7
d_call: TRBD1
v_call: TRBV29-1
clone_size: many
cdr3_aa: CSVADRFPYEQYF
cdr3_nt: TGCAGCGTGGCGGACAGGTTCCCCTACGAGCAGTACTTC

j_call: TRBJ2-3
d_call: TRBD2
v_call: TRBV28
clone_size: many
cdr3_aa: CASSLARGRPDTQYF
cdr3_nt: TGTGCCAGCAGTTTAGCCCGCGGGAGGCCAGATACGCAGTATTTT

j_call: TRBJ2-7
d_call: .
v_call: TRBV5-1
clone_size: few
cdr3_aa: CASARDGLGSYEQYF
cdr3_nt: TGCGCCAGCGCCCGTGACGGGTTGGGCTCCTACGAGCAGTACTTC

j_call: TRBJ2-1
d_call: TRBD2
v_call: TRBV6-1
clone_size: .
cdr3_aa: CASNQREVGEQFF
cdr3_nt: TGTGCCAGCAATCAGCGGGAGGTCGGGGAGCAGTTCTTC

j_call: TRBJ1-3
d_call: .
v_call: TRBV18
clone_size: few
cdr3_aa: CASSPPNEGGGNTIYF
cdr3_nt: TGTGCCAGCTCACCACCGAACGAGGGGGGAGGAAACACCATATATTTT

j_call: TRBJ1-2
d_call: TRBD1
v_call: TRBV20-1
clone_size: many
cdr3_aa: CSAREPQGISYGYTF
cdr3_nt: TGCAGTGCTAGGGAACCACAGGGGATCTCCTATGGCTACACCTTC

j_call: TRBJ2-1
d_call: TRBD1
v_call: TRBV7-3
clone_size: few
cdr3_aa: CASSARTGHYNEQFF
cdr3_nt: TGTGCCAGCAGCGCCCGGACAGGCCACTACAATGAGCAGTTCTTC

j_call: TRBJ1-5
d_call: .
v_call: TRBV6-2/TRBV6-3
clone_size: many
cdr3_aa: CASSAGYERPQHF
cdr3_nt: TGTGCCAGCTCTGCGGGGTACGAGAGACCCCAGCATTTT

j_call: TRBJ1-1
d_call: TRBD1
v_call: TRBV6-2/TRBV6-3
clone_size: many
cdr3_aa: CASRERDRTWDTEAFF
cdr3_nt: TGTGCCAGCCGAGAACGGGACAGAACCTGGGACACTGAAGCTTTCTTT

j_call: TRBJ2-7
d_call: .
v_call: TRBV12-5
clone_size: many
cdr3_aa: CASGFPRQGGYPYEQYF
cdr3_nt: TGTGCTAGTGGTTTCCCCCGACAGGGAGGTTACCCCTACGAGCAGTACTTC

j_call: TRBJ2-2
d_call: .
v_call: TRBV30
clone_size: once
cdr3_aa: CAWSEGGTGELFF
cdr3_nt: TGTGCCTGGAGTGAGGGGGGCACCGGGGAGCTGTTTTTT

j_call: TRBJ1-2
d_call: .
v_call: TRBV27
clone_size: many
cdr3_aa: CASSVVPAGGFTF
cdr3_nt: TGTGCCAGCAGTGTCGTCCCAGCTGGAGGTTTCACCTTC

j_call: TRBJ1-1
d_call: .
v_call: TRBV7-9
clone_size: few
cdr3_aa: CASRTGMVNTEAFF
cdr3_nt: TGTGCCAGCCGTACAGGGATGGTCAACACTGAAGCTTTCTTT

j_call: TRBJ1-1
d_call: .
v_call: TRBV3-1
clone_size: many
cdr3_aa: CASSQEGGEAFF
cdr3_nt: TGTGCCAGCAGCCAAGAAGGGGGTGAAGCTTTCTTT

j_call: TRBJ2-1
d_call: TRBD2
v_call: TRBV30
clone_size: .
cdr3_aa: CAWSGLAGGPYNEQFF
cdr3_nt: TGTGCCTGGAGTGGACTAGCGGGAGGCCCCTACAATGAGCAGTTCTTC

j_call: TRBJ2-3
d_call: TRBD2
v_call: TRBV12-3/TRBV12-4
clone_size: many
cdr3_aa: CASSHGTSTDTQYF
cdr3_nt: TGTGCCAGCAGTCACGGGACTAGTACAGATACGCAGTATTTT

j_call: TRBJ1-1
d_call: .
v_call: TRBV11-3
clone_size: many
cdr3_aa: CASSFHGTEAFF
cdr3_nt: TGTGCCAGCAGCTTTCATGGCACTGAAGCTTTCTTT

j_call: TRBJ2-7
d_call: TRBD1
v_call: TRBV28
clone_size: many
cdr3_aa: CASSLGQVVSYEQYF
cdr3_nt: TGTGCCAGCAGTCTAGGACAGGTCGTCTCCTACGAGCAGTACTTC

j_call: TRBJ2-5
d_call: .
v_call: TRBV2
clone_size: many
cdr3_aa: CASSGGIGETQYF
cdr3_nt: TGTGCCAGCAGTGGTGGAATTGGAGAGACCCAGTACTTC

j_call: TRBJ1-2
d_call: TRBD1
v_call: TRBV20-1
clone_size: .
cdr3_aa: CSLTGNYGYTF
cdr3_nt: TGCAGTTTGACAGGGAACTATGGCTACACCTTC

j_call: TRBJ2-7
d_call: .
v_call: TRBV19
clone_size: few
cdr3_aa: CATSTGIGEQYF
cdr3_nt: TGTGCCACCTCCACAGGGATTGGTGAGCAGTACTTC

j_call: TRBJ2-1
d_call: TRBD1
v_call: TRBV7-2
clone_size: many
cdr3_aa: CASSLRGAGQGNNEQFF
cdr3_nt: TGTGCCAGCAGCTTACGTGGGGCGGGACAGGGGAACAATGAGCAGTTCTTC

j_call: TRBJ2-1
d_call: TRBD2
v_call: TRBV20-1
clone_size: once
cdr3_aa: CSALTSGRSYNEQFF
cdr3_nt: TGCAGTGCTCTGACTAGCGGGAGGAGCTACAATGAGCAGTTCTTC

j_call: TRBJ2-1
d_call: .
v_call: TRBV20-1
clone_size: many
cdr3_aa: CSARRDSAYNEQFF
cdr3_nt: TGCAGTGCTAGAAGGGACTCAGCCTACAATGAGCAGTTCTTC

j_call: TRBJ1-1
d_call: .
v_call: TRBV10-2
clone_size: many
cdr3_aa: CASSEGRPLGTEAFF
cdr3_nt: TGCGCCAGCAGTGAGGGGAGACCCTTGGGGACTGAAGCTTTCTTT

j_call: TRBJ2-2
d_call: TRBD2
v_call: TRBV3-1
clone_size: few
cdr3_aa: CASSPRGLGTGELFF
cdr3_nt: TGTGCCAGCAGCCCGCGGGGACTAGGTACCGGGGAGCTGTTTTTT

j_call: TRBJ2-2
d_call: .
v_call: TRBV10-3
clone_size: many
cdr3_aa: CATLQGGTLTGELFF
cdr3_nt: TGTGCCACGCTACAGGGGGGGACGCTCACCGGGGAGCTGTTTTTT